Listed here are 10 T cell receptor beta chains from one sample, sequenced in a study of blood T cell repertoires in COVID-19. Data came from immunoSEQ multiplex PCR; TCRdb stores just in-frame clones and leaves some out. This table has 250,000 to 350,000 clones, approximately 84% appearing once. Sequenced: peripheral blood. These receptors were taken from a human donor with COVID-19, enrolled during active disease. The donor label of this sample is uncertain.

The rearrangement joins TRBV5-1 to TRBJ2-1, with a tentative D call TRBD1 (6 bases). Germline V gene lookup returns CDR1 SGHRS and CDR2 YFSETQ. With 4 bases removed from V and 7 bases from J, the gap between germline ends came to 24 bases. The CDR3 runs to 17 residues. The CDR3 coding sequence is TGCGCCAGCAGCCAATTCCCAGGGGTCGGCGTCGGGAATGAGCAGTTCTTC. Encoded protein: CASSQFPGVGVGNEQFF. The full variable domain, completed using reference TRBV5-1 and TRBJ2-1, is KAGVTQTPRYLIKTRGQQVTLSCSPISGHRSVSWYQQTPGQGLQFLFEYFSETQRNKGNFPGRFSGRQFSNSRSEMNVSTLELGDSALYLCASSQFPGVGVGNEQFFGPGTRLTVL.

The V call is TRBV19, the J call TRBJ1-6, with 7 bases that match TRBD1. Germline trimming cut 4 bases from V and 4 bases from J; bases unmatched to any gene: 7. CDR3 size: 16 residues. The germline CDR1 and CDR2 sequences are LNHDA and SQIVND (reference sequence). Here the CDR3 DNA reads TGTGCCAGTAGTAGCGACAGGGTGAGGTATAATTCACCCCTCCACTTT. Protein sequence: CASSSDRVRYNSPLHF.

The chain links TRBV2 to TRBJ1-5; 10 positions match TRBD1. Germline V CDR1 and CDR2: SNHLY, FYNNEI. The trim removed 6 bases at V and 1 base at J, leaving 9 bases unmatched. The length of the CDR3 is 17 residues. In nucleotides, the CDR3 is TGTGCCAGCAGGAGGGACAGGGGTCGAGGGAGCAATCAGCCCCAGCATTTT. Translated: CASRRDRGRGSNQPQHF.

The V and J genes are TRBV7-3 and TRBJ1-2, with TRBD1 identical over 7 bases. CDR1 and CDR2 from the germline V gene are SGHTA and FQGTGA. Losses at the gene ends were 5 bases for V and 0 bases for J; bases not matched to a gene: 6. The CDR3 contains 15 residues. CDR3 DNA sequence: TGTGCCAGCAGCCCGGGGACAGAGGCTAACTATGGCTACACCTTC. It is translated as CASSPGTEANYGYTF.

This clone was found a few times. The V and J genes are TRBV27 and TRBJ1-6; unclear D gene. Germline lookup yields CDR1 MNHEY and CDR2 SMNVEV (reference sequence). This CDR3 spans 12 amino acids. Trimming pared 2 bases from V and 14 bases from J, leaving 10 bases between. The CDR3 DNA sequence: TGTGCCAGCAGTTTACCCGGGTTGACCCTCCACTTT. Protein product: CASSLPGLTLHF.

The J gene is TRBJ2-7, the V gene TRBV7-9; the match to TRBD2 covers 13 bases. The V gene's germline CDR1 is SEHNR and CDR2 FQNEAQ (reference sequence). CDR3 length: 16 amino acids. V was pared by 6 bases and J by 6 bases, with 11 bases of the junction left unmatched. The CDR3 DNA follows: TGTGCCAGCAGTACTTCCGGGACTAGCGGGAAGGTCGAGCAGTACTTC. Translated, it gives CASSTSGTSGKVEQYF.

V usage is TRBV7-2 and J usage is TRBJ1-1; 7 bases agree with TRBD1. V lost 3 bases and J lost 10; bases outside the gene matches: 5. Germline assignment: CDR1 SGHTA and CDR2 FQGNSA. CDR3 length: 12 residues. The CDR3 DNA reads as TGTGCCAGCAGCTTGGAGGGACAGAGAGCTTTCTTT. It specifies CASSLEGQRAFF.

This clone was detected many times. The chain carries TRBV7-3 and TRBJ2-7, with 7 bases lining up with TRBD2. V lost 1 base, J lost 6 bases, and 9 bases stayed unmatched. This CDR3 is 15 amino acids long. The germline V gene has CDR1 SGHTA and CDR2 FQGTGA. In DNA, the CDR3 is TGTGCCAGCAGCTTAAGCGGGAGATTTCCTATCGAGCAGTACTTC. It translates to CASSLSGRFPIEQYF.

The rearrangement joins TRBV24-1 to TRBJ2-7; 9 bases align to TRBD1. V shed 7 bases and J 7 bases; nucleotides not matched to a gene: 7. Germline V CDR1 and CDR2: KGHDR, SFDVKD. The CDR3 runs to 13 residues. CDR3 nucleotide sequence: TGTGCCACCAGCGCCGGGACAGGGAGGGAGCAGTACTTC. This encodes CATSAGTGREQYF.

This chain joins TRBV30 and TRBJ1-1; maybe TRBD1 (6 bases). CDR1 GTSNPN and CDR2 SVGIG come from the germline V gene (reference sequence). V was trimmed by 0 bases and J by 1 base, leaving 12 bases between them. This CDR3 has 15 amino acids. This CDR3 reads CAWSVDAGANTEAFF. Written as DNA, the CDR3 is TGTGCCTGGAGTGTAGACGCGGGGGCGAACACTGAAGCTTTCTTT.